Listed below are T cell receptor beta chains from one sample, sequenced in a study of shared clonotypes between healthy human individuals. Clones were sequenced by immunoSEQ multiplex PCR, and TCRdb holds only the in-frame ones, with some missing. The sample holds some 2.1 million clones, approximately 92% seen once. Sequenced input: naive CD8+ T cells from PBMCs. Receptor source: a man aged 18 to 29 in good health. Some clones in this sample may be carry-over from other donors' samples. Both conserved end residues are part of each CDR3. D genes are given only for firm matches. Clone size is shown for a subset of rows, as once, few, many or a class of expanded clone.

>NA|NA|TRBV19|TRBJ2-7
CATATGSEQYF
TGTGCCACCGCGACGGGGAGCGAGCAGTACTTC
>NA|NA|TRBV19|TRBJ2-2
CASSIVLGQGGELFF
TGTGCCAGTAGTATAGTTTTAGGCCAGGGCGGGGAGCTGTTTTTT
>NA|NA|TRBV4-2|TRBJ2-7
CASSQGTAAEQYF
TGTGCCAGCAGCCAAGGGACCGCAGCCGAGCAGTACTTC
>NA|NA|TRBV5-4|TRBJ1-2
CASSSSLYGYTF
TGTGCCAGCAGCTCCAGCCTGTATGGCTACACCTTC
>TRBD2|NA|TRBV5-1|TRBJ2-1
CASSPYFGLAGDQQFF
TGCGCCAGCAGCCCCTACTTCGGGCTAGCGGGAGATCAGCAGTTCTTC
>NA|NA|TRBV30|TRBJ1-2
CAWRRSGGRRAYGYTF
TGTGCCTGGAGGCGCTCCGGGGGGAGAAGGGCCTATGGCTACACCTTC
>NA|once|TRBV27|TRBJ2-7
CASSSGVGSYEQYF
TGTGCCAGCAGCTCGGGTGTGGGGAGCTACGAGCAGTACTTC
>NA|NA|TRBV4-2|TRBJ2-7
CASSGWDGAYEQYF
TGTGCCAGCAGTGGTTGGGACGGAGCCTACGAGCAGTACTTC
>TRBD2|NA|TRBV4-3|TRBJ2-2
CASSPRTSGRRELFF
TGCGCCAGCAGCCCACGGACTAGCGGGAGAAGGGAGCTGTTTTTT
>NA|NA|TRBV5-1|TRBJ2-2
CASSVRIANTGELFF
TGCGCCAGCAGCGTCCGCATCGCGAACACCGGGGAGCTGTTTTTT
>NA|NA|TRBV7-9|TRBJ2-7
CASSLGGRPYEQYF
TGTGCCAGCAGCTTAGGGGGTAGGCCCTACGAGCAGTACTTC
>NA|NA|TRBV7-2|TRBJ2-5
CASSLSWATSETQYF
TGTGCCAGCAGCCTGTCTTGGGCGACCTCAGAGACCCAGTACTTC
>NA|NA|TRBV23-1|TRBJ1-4
CASSQSRCQGGEKLFF
TGCGCCAGCAGTCAATCTCGGTGCCAGGGAGGAGAAAAACTGTTTTTT
>NA|NA|TRBV2|TRBJ2-7
CASSGDRFYEQYF
TGTGCCAGCAGTGGGGACCGTTTCTACGAGCAGTACTTC
>NA|NA|TRBV29-1|TRBJ2-7
CSVVTGAGEQYF
TGCAGCGTTGTGACGGGGGCTGGCGAGCAGTACTTC
>NA|NA|TRBV7-9|TRBJ2-5
CASSTREAWETQYF
TGTGCCAGCAGCACTCGTGAGGCCTGGGAGACCCAGTACTTC
>NA|NA|TRBV6-1|TRBJ1-1
CASSDLYLGQINTEAFF
TGTGCCAGCAGTGACCTTTACCTTGGACAGATTAACACTGAAGCTTTCTTT
>TRBD2|NA|TRBV6-5|TRBJ2-1
CASSYLAGLGNEQFF
TGTGCCAGCAGTTATCTAGCGGGGTTGGGCAATGAGCAGTTCTTC